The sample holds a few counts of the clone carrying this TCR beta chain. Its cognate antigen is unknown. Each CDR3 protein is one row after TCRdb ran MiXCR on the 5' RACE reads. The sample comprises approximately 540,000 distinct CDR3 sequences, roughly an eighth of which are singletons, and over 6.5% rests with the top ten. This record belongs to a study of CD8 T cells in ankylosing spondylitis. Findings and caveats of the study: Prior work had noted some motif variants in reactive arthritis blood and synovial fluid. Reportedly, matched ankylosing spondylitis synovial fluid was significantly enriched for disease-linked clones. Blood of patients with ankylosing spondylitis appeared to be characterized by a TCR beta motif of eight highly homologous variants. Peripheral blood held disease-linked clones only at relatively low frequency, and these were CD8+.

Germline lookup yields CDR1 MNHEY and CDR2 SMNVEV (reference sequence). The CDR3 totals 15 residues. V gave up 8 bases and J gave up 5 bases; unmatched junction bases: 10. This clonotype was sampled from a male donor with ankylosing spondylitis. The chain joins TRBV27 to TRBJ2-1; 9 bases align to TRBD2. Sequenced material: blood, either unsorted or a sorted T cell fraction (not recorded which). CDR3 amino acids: CASLNRLAVNNEQFF. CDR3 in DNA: TGTGCCAGCCTTAATAGACTAGCGGTTAACAATGAGCAGTTCTTC.